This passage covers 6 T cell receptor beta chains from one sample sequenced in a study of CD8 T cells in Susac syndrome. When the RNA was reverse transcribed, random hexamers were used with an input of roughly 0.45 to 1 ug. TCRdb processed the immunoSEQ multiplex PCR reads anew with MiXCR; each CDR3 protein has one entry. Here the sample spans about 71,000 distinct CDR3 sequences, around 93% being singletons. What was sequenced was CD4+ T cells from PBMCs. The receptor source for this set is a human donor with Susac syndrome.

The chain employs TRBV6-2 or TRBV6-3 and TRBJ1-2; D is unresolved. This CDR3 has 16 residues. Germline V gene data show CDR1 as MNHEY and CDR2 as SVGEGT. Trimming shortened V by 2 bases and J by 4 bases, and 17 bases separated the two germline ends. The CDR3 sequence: CASSYPKIKGSYGYTF. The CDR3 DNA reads TGTGCCAGCAGTTACCCTAAAATAAAAGGGAGCTATGGCTACACCTTC.

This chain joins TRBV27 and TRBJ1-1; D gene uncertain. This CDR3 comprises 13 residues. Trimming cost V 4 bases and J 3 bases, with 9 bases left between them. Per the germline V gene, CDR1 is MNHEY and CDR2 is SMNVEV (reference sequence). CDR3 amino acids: CASSSPWDTEAFF. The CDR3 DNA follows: TGTGCCAGCAGTTCACCTTGGGACACTGAAGCTTTCTTT.

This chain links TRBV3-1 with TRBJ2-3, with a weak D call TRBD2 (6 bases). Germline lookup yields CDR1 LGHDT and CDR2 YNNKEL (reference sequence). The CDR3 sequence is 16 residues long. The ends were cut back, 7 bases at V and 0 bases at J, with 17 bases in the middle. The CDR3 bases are TGTGCCAGCAAAAGAGCGGCGGGGACTAGCACAGATACGCAGTATTTT. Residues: CASKRAAGTSTDTQYF.

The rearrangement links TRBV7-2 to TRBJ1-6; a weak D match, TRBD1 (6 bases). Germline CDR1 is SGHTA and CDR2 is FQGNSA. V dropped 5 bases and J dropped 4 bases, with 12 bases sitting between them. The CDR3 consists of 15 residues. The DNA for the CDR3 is TGTGCCAGCAGCCCTCGACAGGCGTATAATTCACCCCTCCACTTT. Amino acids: CASSPRQAYNSPLHF.

The CDR3 nucleotides read TGTGCTACCGGGCCCCGAAGGGACGAGCAGTACTTC. Translating it yields CATGPRRDEQYF. This chain joins TRBV6-1 and TRBJ2-7; D call uncertain. The CDR3 extends over 12 amino acids. Germline-derived CDR1 and CDR2 are MNHNS and SASEGT.

The CDR3 DNA reads as TGCGCCAGCAGCTTGAGTGTTACCGGGGAGCTGTTTTTT. Its translation: CASSLSVTGELFF. The gene calls are TRBV5-1 and TRBJ2-2; D call uncertain. This CDR3 region has 13 residues. Germline assignment: CDR1 SGHRS and CDR2 YFSETQ. V was cut by 1 base and J by 5 bases, with 6 bases left in between. The entire variable domain, with the rest obtained from reference TRBV5-1 and TRBJ2-2, is as follows: KAGVTQTPRYLIKTRGQQVTLSCSPISGHRSVSWYQQTPGQGLQFLFEYFSETQRNKGNFPGRFSGRQFSNSRSEMNVSTLELGDSALYLCASSLSVTGELFFGEGSRLTVL.